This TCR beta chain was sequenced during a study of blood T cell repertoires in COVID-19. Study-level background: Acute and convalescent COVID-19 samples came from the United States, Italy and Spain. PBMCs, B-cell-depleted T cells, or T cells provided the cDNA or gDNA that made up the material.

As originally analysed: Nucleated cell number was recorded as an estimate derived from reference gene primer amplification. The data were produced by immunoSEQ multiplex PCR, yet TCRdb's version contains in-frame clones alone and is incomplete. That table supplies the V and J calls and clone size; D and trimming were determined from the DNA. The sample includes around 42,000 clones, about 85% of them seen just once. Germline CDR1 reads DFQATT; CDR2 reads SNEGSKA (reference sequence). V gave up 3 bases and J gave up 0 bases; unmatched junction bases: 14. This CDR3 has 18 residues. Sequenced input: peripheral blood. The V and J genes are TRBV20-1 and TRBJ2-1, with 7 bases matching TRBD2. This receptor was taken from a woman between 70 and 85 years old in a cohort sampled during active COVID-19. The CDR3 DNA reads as TGCAGTGCTAGTACTAGTGTCGGGAGGCGGTCCTCCTACAATGAGCAGTTCTTC. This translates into CSASTSVGRRSSYNEQFF.